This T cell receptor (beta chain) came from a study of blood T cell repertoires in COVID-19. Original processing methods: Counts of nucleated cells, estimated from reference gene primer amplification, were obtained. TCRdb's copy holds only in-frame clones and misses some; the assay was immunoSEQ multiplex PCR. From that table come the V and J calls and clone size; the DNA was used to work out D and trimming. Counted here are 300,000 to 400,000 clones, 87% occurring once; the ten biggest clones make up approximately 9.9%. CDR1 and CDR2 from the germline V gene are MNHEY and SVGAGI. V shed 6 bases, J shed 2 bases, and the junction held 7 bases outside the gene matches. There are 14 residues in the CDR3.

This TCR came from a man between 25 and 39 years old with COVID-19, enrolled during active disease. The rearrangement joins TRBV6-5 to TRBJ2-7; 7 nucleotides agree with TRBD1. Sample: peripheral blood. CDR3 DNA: TGTGCCAGCAGCCATCAGGACAGGACCTACGAGCAGTACTTC. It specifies CASSHQDRTYEQYF.